This T cell receptor beta chain was retrieved from a study of blood T cell repertoires in COVID-19. Study details: From T cells, B-cell-depleted T cells, or PBMCs came the material, which was cDNA or gDNA.

Original data processing: Amplified reference gene primers provided the basis for estimating nucleated cell counts. Generated by immunoSEQ multiplex PCR, the TCRdb table keeps only in-frame clones and is missing some. V and J calls and clone size follow that table, whereas D and trimming were derived from the DNA. The profile shows roughly 60,000 clones, just under 75% of them singletons. Seattle researchers signed up patients amid active infection and tracked them longitudinally. This receptor was obtained from a woman in her seventies with COVID-19, enrolled during active disease. Sequenced material: peripheral blood.

The CDR3 sequence: CASTGVSSTDTQYF. CDR3 coding DNA: TGTGCCAGCACAGGGGTATCTAGCACAGATACGCAGTATTTT. The J gene is TRBJ2-3, the V gene TRBV10-3; 7 nucleotides line up with TRBD1. CDR1 and CDR2 (germline): ENHRY, SYGVKD. The trim removed 10 bases at V and 0 bases at J, leaving 7 bases unmatched. The CDR3 loop spans 14 amino acids.